A single sample is the source of the 30 T cell receptor beta chains below, sequenced in a study of T cell changes during pregnancy in multiple sclerosis. The table came from immunoSEQ multiplex PCR; TCRdb's copy has only in-frame clones and leaves some out. The sample consists of 85,000 to 120,000 clones, about 90% of them appearing once. The input for sequencing was peripheral blood, taken before pregnancy. The origin of the receptors is a female donor with multiple sclerosis, enrolled in a pregnancy study.

The chain uses TRBV18 and TRBJ1-5, with 7 bases fitting TRBD1. There are 14 residues in the CDR3. Unmatched junction bases numbered 9, after V lost 8 bases and J lost 5 bases. CDR1 is KGHSH and CDR2 is LQKENI in the germline V gene. This CDR3 reads CASALTGVDQPQHF. In DNA, the CDR3 is TGTGCCAGCGCATTAACAGGGGTGGATCAGCCCCAGCATTTT.

V usage is TRBV28 and J usage is TRBJ2-4; tentatively, D is TRBD1 (6 bases). CDR3 length: 15 amino acids. Trimming took off 6 bases at V and 5 bases at J, with 17 bases between the two ends. Germline loops: CDR1 MDHEN, CDR2 SYDVKM. The CDR3 loop reads CASSQGQREQNIQYF. The CDR3, as DNA: TGTGCCAGCAGCCAAGGACAGAGGGAGCAAAACATTCAGTACTTC.

This clone was seen just once. The CDR3 here is CATSRGQGAAGANVLTF. The CDR3 DNA is TGTGCCACCAGCAGAGGGCAGGGGGCGGCTGGGGCCAACGTCCTGACTTTC. The V gene is TRBV15, the J gene TRBJ2-6; 8 bases agree with TRBD1. The germline CDR1 and CDR2 sequences are LNHNV and YYDKDF (reference sequence). The ends lost 1 base at V and 2 bases at J; junction bases unmatched: 4. The CDR3 loop spans 17 amino acids.

The rearrangement links TRBV5-4 to TRBJ2-5; maybe TRBD2 (5 bases). The CDR3 consists of 13 residues. The V gene lost 2 bases and the J gene lost 9 bases, with 14 bases spanning the gap. Germline-derived CDR1 and CDR2 are SGHNT and YYREEE (reference sequence). CDR3: CASSFALAGAQYF. CDR3 in DNA: TGTGCCAGCAGCTTCGCTCTCGCCGGGGCCCAGTACTTC.

This rearrangement joins TRBV19 to TRBJ2-7, with D unresolved. The germline V gene has CDR1 LNHDA and CDR2 SQIVND (reference sequence). V lost 1 base, J lost 1 base, and 8 bases lay in between. The CDR3 sequence is 14 residues long. The CDR3 bases are TGTGCCAGTAGTATAGTTGCAGGATCCTACGAGCAGTACTTC. It translates to CASSIVAGSYEQYF.

The CDR3 DNA is TGTGCCAGCAGTGCGGTGGCGGCGGGAGTGGAGACCCAGTACTTC. It translates to CASSAVAAGVETQYF. V is TRBV2 and J is TRBJ2-5; 7 bases are shared with TRBD2. The CDR3 has 15 residues. V lost 4 bases and J lost 5; bases outside the gene matches: 10. Germline V gives CDR1 SNHLY, CDR2 FYNNEI.

The rearrangement links TRBV7-6 to TRBJ1-1, with D unresolved. With 4 bases removed from V and 1 base from J, the gap between germline ends came to 7 bases. The germline CDR1 and CDR2 sequences are SGHVS and FNYEAQ. The CDR3 spans 13 residues. The CDR3 DNA is TGTGCCAGCAGCTCATACTCGAACACTGAAGCTTTCTTT. Encoded protein: CASSSYSNTEAFF.

This clone was counted a few times. The V call is TRBV28, the J call TRBJ1-1; the match to TRBD1 covers 8 bases. The trim removed 4 bases at V and 0 bases at J, leaving 4 bases unmatched. The CDR3 covers 15 residues. The germline gives CDR1 MDHEN, CDR2 SYDVKM. The CDR3 DNA reads as TGTGCCAGCAGTTCGGGACAGGTGATGAACACTGAAGCTTTCTTT. This encodes CASSSGQVMNTEAFF.

The chain carries TRBV9 and TRBJ1-1; D gene uncertain. V lost 4 bases to trimming and J lost 6 bases, with 10 bases between them. The CDR3 extends over 12 amino acids. The germline V gene has CDR1 SGDLS and CDR2 YYNGEE. CDR3 DNA: TGTGCCAGCAGCCGCGGGTCCGCTGAAGCTTTCTTT. Encoded protein: CASSRGSAEAFF.

The count of this clone is one. This chain joins TRBV27 and TRBJ2-7; a weak D match, TRBD2 (5 bases). Trimming took off 6 bases at V and 3 bases at J, with 18 bases between the two ends. There are 15 residues in the CDR3. Germline-derived CDR1 and CDR2 are MNHEY and SMNVEV (reference sequence). CDR3 residues: CASSLTTGLNYEQYF. The DNA for the CDR3 is TGTGCCAGCAGCCTCACGACCGGACTGAACTACGAGCAGTACTTC.

The chain couples TRBV11-3 to TRBJ2-7, with D perhaps matching TRBD2 (5 bases). V dropped 3 bases and J dropped 1 base, with 10 bases sitting between them. The germline V gene encodes CDR1 SGHNT and CDR2 YENEEA. The CDR3 is made up of 14 amino acids. In DNA, the CDR3 is TGTGCCAGCAGCTTGCTACCGGGGTCCTACGAGCAGTACTTC. Residues: CASSLLPGSYEQYF. Filled out from reference TRBV11-3 and TRBJ2-7, the complete variable domain reads EAGVVQSPRYKIIEKKQPVAFWCNPISGHNTLYWYLQNLGQGPELLIRYENEEAVDDSQLPKDRFSAERLKGVDSTLKIQPAELGDSAVYLCASSLLPGSYEQYFGPGTRLTVT.

This sequence joins TRBV19 and TRBJ2-7, with D possibly TRBD1 on 5 matching bases. Germline values: CDR1 LNHDA, CDR2 SQIVND (reference sequence). The V end was cut by 5 bases, the J end by 4 bases, with 9 bases between. There are 12 residues in the CDR3. CDR3 amino acids: CASSADRYEQYF. The CDR3, as DNA: TGTGCCAGTAGTGCCGACAGATACGAGCAGTACTTC.

A note on this clone: Other nucleotide sequences from this sample produce the same CDR3. This sequence joins TRBV5-1 and TRBJ2-7; 9 bases map to TRBD1. CDR1 is SGHRS and CDR2 is YFSETQ in the germline V gene. V lost 1 base and J lost 3; bases outside the gene matches: 2. The CDR3 extends over 14 amino acids. The CDR3 region has the DNA TGCGCCAGCAGCTTGCGACAGGGGGTCTACGAGCAGTACTTC. Its protein is CASSLRQGVYEQYF.

J is TRBJ1-3 and V is TRBV18; 8 nucleotides match TRBD1. The CDR3 runs to 16 residues. CDR1 is KGHSH, CDR2 LQKENI, per germline. V shed 4 bases and J 0 bases; nucleotides not matched to a gene: 5. The CDR3 DNA reads TGTGCCAGCTCACTAGGACAGGGCAACTCTGGAAACACCATATATTTT. It codes for CASSLGQGNSGNTIYF.

The chain links TRBV7-5 to TRBJ1-1; the table's D call, TRBD1, was not checked against the DNA. TRBV7-5 is labeled a pseudogene. This CDR3 region has 16 residues. CDR3 loop: CARSLAVYREKAEAFF. In DNA, the CDR3 is TGTGCCAGAAGCTTAGCCGTCTACAGGGAGAAGGCTGAAGCTTTCTTT.

The chain joins TRBV7-8 to TRBJ2-3; TRBD2 aligns across 7 bases. Per the germline V gene, CDR1 is SGHVS and CDR2 is FQNEAQ. The CDR3 runs to 15 residues. The V and J ends lost 5 bases and 2 bases, in that order; junction bases with no gene match: 7. The CDR3 DNA reads as TGTGCCAGCAGCCCCCTAGCGGTTAACACAGATACGCAGTATTTT. Amino acids: CASSPLAVNTDTQYF.

The chain links TRBV6-1 to TRBJ1-3; D is possibly TRBD1 (5 bases). The V gene lost 6 bases and the J gene lost 8 bases, with 17 bases spanning the gap. The V gene's germline CDR1 is MNHNS and CDR2 SASEGT. CDR3 length: 14 residues. CDR3 in DNA: TGTGCCAGCAGGACGGAGGGGTTTTTGCACACCATATATTTT. Translated, it gives CASRTEGFLHTIYF.

This chain uses TRBV6-6 with TRBJ1-5; 8 nucleotides align to TRBD1. CDR3 length: 15 amino acids. V lost 5 bases to trimming and J lost 2 bases; unmatched junction nucleotides: 5. The germline V gene encodes CDR1 MNHNY and CDR2 SVGAGI (reference sequence). The CDR3 sequence is CASSLKTGGNQPQHF. CDR3 DNA: TGTGCCAGCAGTCTAAAGACAGGGGGCAATCAGCCCCAGCATTTT.

The genes are TRBV5-5 and TRBJ2-7; D unresolved. The CDR3 runs 13 residues. V lost 0 bases to trimming and J lost 2 bases, with 6 bases between them. Germline V gene data show CDR1 as SGHKS and CDR2 as YYEKEE (reference sequence). The CDR3 coding sequence is TGTGCCAGCAGCTTGGACACCCCCTACGAGCAGTACTTC. This sequence encodes CASSLDTPYEQYF. The full variable domain, rest sourced from reference TRBV5-5 and TRBJ2-7, is DAGVTQSPTHLIKTRGQQVTLRCSPISGHKSVSWYQQVLGQGPQFIFQYYEKEERGRGNFPDRFSARQFPNYSSELNVNALLLGDSALYLCASSLDTPYEQYFGPGTRLTVT.

The rearrangement links TRBV7-6 to TRBJ2-1; possibly TRBD1 for D (5 bases). Trimming removed 3 bases at V and 0 bases at J, with 12 bases between. Germline CDR1 and CDR2: SGHVS and FNYEAQ. The CDR3 runs to 16 residues. CDR3 sequence: CASSFLVGASYNEQFF. The CDR3 DNA reads TGTGCCAGCAGCTTCCTGGTTGGGGCCTCCTACAATGAGCAGTTCTTC. Complete variable domain (other parts from reference TRBV7-6 and TRBJ2-1): GAGVSQSPRYKVTKRGQDVALRCDPISGHVSLYWYRQALGQGPEFLTYFNYEAQQDKSGLPNDRFSAERPEGSISTLTIQRTEQRDSAMYRCASSFLVGASYNEQFFGPGTRLTVL.

This chain joins TRBV7-3 and TRBJ2-3, with TRBD2 identical over 10 bases. The germline gives CDR1 SGHTA, CDR2 FQGTGA. With V trimmed by 5 bases and J by 1 base, 12 bases remained unmatched. The CDR3 length is 18 residues. CDR3 protein: CASSLGLLAGDGTDTQYF. The CDR3 DNA sequence: TGTGCCAGCAGCCTAGGCCTTCTAGCGGGAGATGGCACAGATACGCAGTATTTT.

The chain carries TRBV18 and TRBJ1-1; D unresolved. The CDR3 totals 14 residues. V gave up 5 bases and J gave up 1 base, with 11 bases separating them. The germline CDR1 and CDR2 sequences are KGHSH and LQKENI. The CDR3 reads CASSIQNTNTEAFF. Written as DNA, the CDR3 is TGTGCCAGCTCAATACAGAATACGAACACTGAAGCTTTCTTT.

The chain links TRBV19 to TRBJ1-1, with 10 positions matching TRBD1. CDR1 and CDR2 (germline): LNHDA, SQIVND (reference sequence). The CDR3 spans 15 residues. Unmatched junction bases numbered 11, after V lost 8 bases and J lost 5 bases. The CDR3 region is CASRNRQGADTEAFF. CDR3 nucleotides: TGTGCCAGTCGGAATAGACAGGGGGCGGATACTGAAGCTTTCTTT.

Only one count was recorded for this clone. The rearrangement uses TRBV5-5 and TRBJ1-1, with D perhaps TRBD1 (5 bases). The ends were cut back, 3 bases at V and 8 bases at J, with 14 bases in the middle. The V gene's germline CDR1 is SGHKS and CDR2 YYEKEE (reference sequence). CDR3 length: 13 residues. The CDR3 region is CASSSGGKAEAFF. Here the CDR3 DNA reads TGTGCCAGCAGCTCCGGGGGGAAGGCGGAAGCTTTCTTT.

V gene TRBV6-5 combines with J gene TRBJ1-4; D is uncertain. The CDR3 length is 11 residues. V lost 5 bases, J lost 11 bases, and 9 bases lay in between. The germline V gene has CDR1 MNHEY and CDR2 SVGAGI. The CDR3 is CASSVGGKLFF. The CDR3 DNA reads TGTGCCAGCAGTGTCGGAGGGAAACTGTTTTTT.

The rearrangement links TRBV7-8 to TRBJ2-7; 12 bases agree with TRBD2. The junction had 4 bases not matched to a gene; V was cut back by 1 base and J by 6 bases. Germline CDR1 reads SGHVS; CDR2 reads FQNEAQ. This CDR3 has 15 amino acids. CDR3 sequence (DNA): TGTGCCAGCAGCTTAGGGACTAGCGGGAACTCCGAGCAGTACTTC. Protein sequence: CASSLGTSGNSEQYF.

This clone was seen a single time. The chain uses TRBV9 and TRBJ2-1; D may be TRBD2 (6 bases). The CDR3 spans 13 residues. The V gene lost 0 bases and the J gene lost 9 bases, with 10 bases spanning the gap. Germline V gives CDR1 SGDLS, CDR2 YYNGEE. The CDR3 here is CASSVGFSGEQFF. DNA for the CDR3: TGTGCCAGCAGCGTAGGTTTTAGCGGTGAGCAGTTCTTC. Together with reference TRBV9 and TRBJ2-1, the CDR3 gives the full variable domain: DSGVTQTPKHLITATGQRVTLRCSPRSGDLSVYWYQQSLDQGLQFLIQYYNGEERAKGNILERFSAQQFPDLHSELNLSSLELGDSALYFCASSVGFSGEQFFGPGTRLTVL.

About this clone: Mismatch with germline at one junction end may stem from a read error. The genes are TRBV5-6 and TRBJ1-4; no clear D. Germline CDR1 reads SGHDT; CDR2 reads YYEEEE. The CDR3 runs to 13 residues. The CDR3 nucleotides read TGTGCCAGCAGCATTCCAACTAGTGAAAAACTGTTTTTT. It codes for CASSIPTSEKLFF.

J is TRBJ2-1 and V is TRBV7-3; D gene uncertain. Per germline, CDR1 SGHTA and CDR2 FQGTGA. This CDR3 has 16 amino acids. Trimming removed 2 bases from V and 0 bases from J, with 11 bases in between. CDR3 loop: CASSLSLLSSYNEQFF. For the CDR3, the DNA is TGTGCCAGCAGCTTATCTCTACTAAGCTCCTACAATGAGCAGTTCTTC. Looking up the rest from reference TRBV7-3 and TRBJ2-1 gives the full variable domain: GAGVSQTPSNKVTEKGKYVELRCDPISGHTALYWYRQSLGQGPEFLIYFQGTGAADDSGLPNDRFFAVRPEGSVSTLKIQRTERGDSAVYLCASSLSLLSSYNEQFFGPGTRLTVL.

CDR3 region: CASSLERGFTDTQYF. The DNA for the CDR3 is TGTGCCAGCAGTTTGGAACGGGGTTTCACAGATACGCAGTATTTT. This chain joins TRBV27 and TRBJ2-3, with a possible D match to TRBD2 (5 bases). V was cut by 3 bases and J by 2 bases, with 12 bases left in between. The germline gives CDR1 MNHEY, CDR2 SMNVEV (reference sequence). The CDR3 runs 15 residues.